The clone carrying this T cell receptor (beta chain) was seen a few times. The antigen remains unidentified. The ends lost 6 bases at V and 6 bases at J; junction bases unmatched: 11. Germline CDR1 is MNHEY and CDR2 is SMNVEV (reference sequence). The CDR3 is 18 amino acids. Assay: immunoSEQ multiplex PCR; the TCRdb copy retains only in-frame clones and omits some. The sample has 150,000 to 200,000 clones; around 88% are singletons. The data stem from a study of T cell responses to AZD1222 COVID-19 vaccine. Overall study findings and caveats: Targeting of unmutated variant regions was reportedly seen in nearly half of spike-specific TCRs. The sample set comprised mostly white British donors with more females, and clonal diversity was possibly underestimated.

The specimen comprised peripheral blood, sampled 28 days after the second AZD1222 dose. This clonotype was sampled from an adult who received the AZD1222 COVID-19 vaccine. V gene TRBV27 combines with J gene TRBJ2-2; TRBD2 matches at 15 bases. The CDR3 DNA follows: TGTGCCAGCAGCCCTCGGACTAGCGGGGGGGCCCCGGCCGGGGAGCTGTTTTTT. Translation gives CASSPRTSGGAPAGELFF.